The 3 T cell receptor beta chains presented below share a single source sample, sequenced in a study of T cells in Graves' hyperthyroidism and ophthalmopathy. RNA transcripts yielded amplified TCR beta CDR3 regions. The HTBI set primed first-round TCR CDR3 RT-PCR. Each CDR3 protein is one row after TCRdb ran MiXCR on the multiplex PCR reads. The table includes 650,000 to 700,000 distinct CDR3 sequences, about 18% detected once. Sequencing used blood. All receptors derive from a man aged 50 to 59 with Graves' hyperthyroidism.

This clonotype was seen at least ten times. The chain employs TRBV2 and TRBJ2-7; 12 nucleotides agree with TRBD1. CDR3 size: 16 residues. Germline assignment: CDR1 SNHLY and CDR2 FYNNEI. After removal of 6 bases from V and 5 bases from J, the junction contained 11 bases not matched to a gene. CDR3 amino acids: CASRPPGTGGVHEQYF. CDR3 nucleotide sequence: TGTGCCAGCAGACCGCCCGGGACAGGGGGCGTCCACGAGCAGTACTTC.

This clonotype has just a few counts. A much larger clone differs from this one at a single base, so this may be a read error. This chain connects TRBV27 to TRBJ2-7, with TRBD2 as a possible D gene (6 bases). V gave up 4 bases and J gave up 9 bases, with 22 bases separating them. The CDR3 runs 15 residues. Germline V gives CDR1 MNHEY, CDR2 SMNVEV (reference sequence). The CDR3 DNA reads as TGTGCCAGCAGTTCTCCGGGACTGGGGCACCACGGGCAGTACTTC. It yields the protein CASSSPGLGHHGQYF.

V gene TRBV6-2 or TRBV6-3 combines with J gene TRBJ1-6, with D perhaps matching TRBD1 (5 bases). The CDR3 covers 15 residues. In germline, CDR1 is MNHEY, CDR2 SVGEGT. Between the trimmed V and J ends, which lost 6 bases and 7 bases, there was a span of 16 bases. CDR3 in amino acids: CASRFSDMSNSPLHF. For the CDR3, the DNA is TGTGCCAGCAGGTTCTCGGACATGTCGAATTCACCCCTCCACTTT.